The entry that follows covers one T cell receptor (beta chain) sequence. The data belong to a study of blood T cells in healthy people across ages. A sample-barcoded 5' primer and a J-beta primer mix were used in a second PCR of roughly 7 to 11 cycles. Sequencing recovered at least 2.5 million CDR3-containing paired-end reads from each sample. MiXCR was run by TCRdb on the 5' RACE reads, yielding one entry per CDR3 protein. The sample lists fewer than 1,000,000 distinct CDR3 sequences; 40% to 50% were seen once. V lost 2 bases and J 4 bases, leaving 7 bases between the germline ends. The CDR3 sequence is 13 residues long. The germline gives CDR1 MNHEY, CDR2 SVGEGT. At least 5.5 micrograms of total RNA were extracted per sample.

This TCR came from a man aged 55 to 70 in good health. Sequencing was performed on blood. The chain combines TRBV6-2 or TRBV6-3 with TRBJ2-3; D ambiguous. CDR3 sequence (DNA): TGTGCCAGCAGTTACCCCGAGGCAGATACGCAGTATTTT. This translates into CASSYPEADTQYF.